Below are 26 T cell receptor beta chains sequenced from a single sample in a study of graft-versus-host responses after intestinal transplantation. Antigens for these TCRs are unknown. Sequenced by immunoSEQ multiplex PCR; TCRdb stores in-frame clones only, minus some. The sample has about 41,000 clones; 90% to 95% are singletons. Specimen: unstimulated CD8+ T cells sorted from spleen or lymph node cells, collected before transplant. These receptors came from a human donor who was the organ donor for an intestinal transplant.

This chain links TRBV27 with TRBJ1-5; no firm D call. Germline CDR1 is MNHEY and CDR2 is SMNVEV (reference sequence). CDR3 length: 16 amino acids. V lost 3 bases to trimming and J lost 0 bases, with 12 bases between them. Written as DNA, the CDR3 is TGTGCCAGCAGTTTCCCTCAGCCGTATAGCAATCAGCCCCAGCATTTT. Translation gives CASSFPQPYSNQPQHF.

The CDR3 sequence is CASSYSPGLQETQYF. The CDR3 DNA is TGTGCCAGCAGTTACTCTCCGGGACTCCAAGAGACCCAGTACTTC. The chain has TRBV6-5 and TRBJ2-5; the D gene is possibly TRBD2 (6 bases). The CDR3 totals 15 residues. Germline values: CDR1 MNHEY, CDR2 SVGAGI. Trimming took 0 bases from V and 1 from J, leaving 9 bases between them.

The chain links TRBV6-5 to TRBJ1-2; D is unclear. Germline V lookup: CDR1 MNHEY, CDR2 SVGAGI. Trimming removed 6 bases at V and 7 bases at J, with 18 bases between. This CDR3 comprises 14 residues. The CDR3, as DNA: TGTGCCAGCAGCCCGTGGCCGCCGGGTTGTGGCTACACCTTC. Translating it yields CASSPWPPGCGYTF.

V gene TRBV19 combines with J gene TRBJ2-1; 9 bases are shared with TRBD2. Germline values: CDR1 LNHDA, CDR2 SQIVND (reference sequence). V trimming: 7 bases; J trimming: 6 bases; junction bases outside the gene matches: 10. The CDR3 is made up of 15 amino acids. The CDR3 bases are TGTGCCAGTACCACACCCGGGACTAGCAGCAATGAGCAGTTCTTC. As protein: CASTTPGTSSNEQFF.

V gene TRBV11-2 combines with J gene TRBJ2-6, with D uncertain. There are 16 residues in the CDR3. V dropped 2 bases and J dropped 6 bases, with 14 bases sitting between them. Looked up from germline, CDR1 is SGHAT and CDR2 is FQNNGV. This CDR3 reads CASSLSHPQLANVLTF. The CDR3 DNA reads TGTGCCAGCAGCTTATCTCACCCCCAACTGGCCAACGTCCTGACTTTC. Full variable domain (outside the CDR3, taken from reference TRBV11-2 and TRBJ2-6): EAGVAQSPRYKIIEKRQSVAFWCNPISGHATLYWYQQILGQGPKLLIQFQNNGVVDDSQLPKDRFSAERLKGVDSTLKIQPAKLEDSAVYLCASSLSHPQLANVLTFGAGSRLTVL.

V usage is TRBV6-5 and J usage is TRBJ1-6, with 8 bases matching TRBD1. Per germline, CDR1 MNHEY and CDR2 SVGAGI. Losses at the gene ends were 1 base for V and 8 bases for J; bases not matched to a gene: 4. This CDR3 spans 15 amino acids. In DNA, the CDR3 is TGTGCCAGCAGTTACTTTGGACAGGGTCATTCACCCCTCCACTTT. It is translated as CASSYFGQGHSPLHF.

The gene calls are TRBV29-1 and TRBJ2-3; D unclear. This CDR3 is built from 11 residues. Per the germline V gene, CDR1 is SQVTM and CDR2 is ANQGSEA. V was cut by 7 bases and J by 3 bases, with 8 bases left in between. The CDR3 loop is CSGQRTDTQYF. The CDR3 bases are TGCAGCGGGCAAAGGACAGATACGCAGTATTTT.

The chain carries TRBV7-6 and TRBJ2-3; 11 bases line up with TRBD2. The CDR3 consists of 16 residues. The J segment lost 4 bases and the V segment lost 4 bases, leaving 7 bases of the junction unmatched. CDR1 SGHVS and CDR2 FNYEAQ come from the germline V gene. The CDR3 protein is CASSSRLAGPPDTQYF. The CDR3 DNA sequence: TGTGCCAGCAGCTCCAGACTAGCGGGACCCCCAGATACGCAGTATTTT.

The chain employs TRBV5-4 and TRBJ1-1; D call uncertain. Germline V lookup: CDR1 SGHNT, CDR2 YYREEE (reference sequence). The V end lost 3 bases, the J end lost 10 bases, and 25 bases lay between the germline ends. The CDR3 extends over 16 amino acids. CDR3 sequence (DNA): TGTGCCAGCAGCTCAAGGACCTCGGCAACGGTCGTTGGAGCTTTCTTT. Its protein product is CASSSRTSATVVGAFF. Full variable domain (outside the CDR3, taken from reference TRBV5-4 and TRBJ1-1): ETGVTQSPTHLIKTRGQQVTLRCSSQSGHNTVSWYQQALGQGPQFIFQYYREEENGRGNFPPRFSGLQFPNYSSELNVNALELDDSALYLCASSSRTSATVVGAFFGQGTRLTVV.

This sequence joins TRBV7-9 and TRBJ2-7; D is possibly TRBD1 (6 bases). Germline loops: CDR1 SEHNR, CDR2 FQNEAQ (reference sequence). V lost 2 bases and J 1 base, leaving 9 bases between the germline ends. The CDR3 has 14 residues. CDR3 loop: CASSLNQGSYEQYF. CDR3 bases: TGTGCCAGCAGCTTAAATCAGGGGTCCTACGAGCAGTACTTC.

The rearrangement links TRBV4-2 to TRBJ1-4; 10 bases fit TRBD1. V lost 5 bases to trimming and J lost 11 bases; unmatched junction nucleotides: 11. CDR1 and CDR2 (germline): LGHNA, YNFKEQ. CDR3 length equals 15 residues. The CDR3 loop reads CASSDDDRGRVKLFF. The CDR3 DNA is TGTGCCAGCAGCGATGACGACAGGGGGCGCGTGAAACTGTTTTTT.

V gene TRBV7-9 combines with J gene TRBJ2-1; tentatively, D is TRBD1 or TRBD2 (7 bases each). The CDR3 runs to 17 residues. Germline V gene data show CDR1 as SEHNR and CDR2 as FQNEAQ (reference sequence). V dropped 4 bases and J dropped 5 bases, with 21 bases sitting between them. CDR3 protein: CASSSLSGGTVDNEQFF. The CDR3 DNA is TGTGCCAGCAGCTCTCTATCCGGGGGGACAGTCGACAATGAGCAGTTCTTC.

The chain carries TRBV15 and TRBJ2-5; the D gene is possibly TRBD1 (6 bases). The end of the DNA fits TRBJ2-7 better, so the J call may be wrong. Germline V gene sequence: CDR1 LNHNV, CDR2 YYDKDF (reference sequence). The CDR3 extends over 15 amino acids. CDR3 nucleotides: TGTGCCACCAGCAGAGATGGGGGCCTCACCTACGAGCAGTACTTC. Amino acid sequence: CATSRDGGLTYEQYF.

The chain employs TRBV15 and TRBJ2-1; either TRBD1 or TRBD2 may supply D (6 bases each). Germline lookup yields CDR1 LNHNV and CDR2 YYDKDF (reference sequence). This CDR3 has 16 residues. V was trimmed by 0 bases and J by 2 bases, leaving 11 bases between them. Here the CDR3 reads CATSRDGGPTYNEQFF. The DNA of the CDR3 is TGTGCCACCAGCAGAGATGGGGGGCCTACCTACAATGAGCAGTTCTTC. Combining the CDR3 with reference TRBV15 and TRBJ2-1 gives the whole variable domain DAMVIQNPRYQVTQFGKPVTLSCSQTLNHNVMYWYQQKSSQAPKLLFHYYDKDFNNEADTPDNFQSRRPNTSFCFLDIRSPGLGDTAMYLCATSRDGGPTYNEQFFGPGTRLTVL.

The chain links TRBV10-3 to TRBJ2-7; 10 bases are a match to TRBD1. Germline CDR1 is ENHRY and CDR2 is SYGVKD. There are 14 residues in the CDR3. After removal of 6 bases from V and 1 base from J, the junction contained 3 bases not matched to a gene. The chain's CDR3 is CAIRGQGPSYEQYF. In DNA, the CDR3 is TGTGCCATCAGGGGACAGGGGCCTTCCTACGAGCAGTACTTC.

The J gene is TRBJ2-1, the V gene TRBV7-9; the match to TRBD2 covers 13 bases. The CDR3 consists of 15 residues. J lost 6 bases, V lost 6 bases, and 5 bases had no gene match. CDR1 SEHNR and CDR2 FQNEAQ come from the germline V gene (reference sequence). Written as DNA, the CDR3 is TGTGCCAGCAGTTCGACTAGCGGGGGGATCAATGAGCAGTTCTTC. Residues: CASSSTSGGINEQFF.

Comment on this clone: Other DNA sequences within the sample encode an identical CDR3. The V gene is TRBV29-1, the J gene TRBJ1-2, with a weak D call TRBD1 (6 bases). V lost 7 bases and J lost 2, with 14 bases in between. The CDR3 covers 13 residues. Germline assignment: CDR1 SQVTM and CDR2 ANQGSEA. The CDR3 bases are TGCAGCGCCGTCACAGGGTTAAACTATGGCTACACCTTC. Translating it yields CSAVTGLNYGYTF.

The chain is built from TRBV29-1 and TRBJ2-3; 11 nucleotides agree with TRBD2. V was pared by 6 bases and J by 3 bases, with 8 bases of the junction left unmatched. The CDR3 consists of 15 residues. CDR1 is SQVTM, CDR2 ANQGSEA, per germline. The CDR3 DNA sequence: TGCAGCGTGACATTAGCGGGGGGGCCGACAGATACGCAGTATTTT. Translating it yields CSVTLAGGPTDTQYF.

The chain uses TRBV5-1 and TRBJ2-7, with TRBD1 identical over 10 bases. CDR1 and CDR2 (germline): SGHRS, YFSETQ. This CDR3 contains 16 residues. The J segment lost 3 bases and the V segment lost 1 base, leaving 7 bases of the junction unmatched. The CDR3 protein is CASSLPGTGDIYEQYF. Here the CDR3 DNA reads TGCGCCAGCAGCTTGCCCGGGACAGGGGATATCTACGAGCAGTACTTC.

The chain is built from TRBV19 and TRBJ2-3; possible D gene TRBD1, 5 bases. This CDR3 comprises 15 residues. V lost 3 bases to trimming and J lost 6 bases, with 16 bases between them. Germline CDR1 LNHDA, CDR2 SQIVND (reference sequence). Here the CDR3 reads CASSIGQGIGDTQYF. CDR3 nucleotides: TGTGCCAGTAGTATCGGGCAGGGTATCGGGGATACGCAGTATTTT. Variable domain in full (rest from reference TRBV19 and TRBJ2-3): DGGITQSPKYLFRKEGQNVTLSCEQNLNHDAMYWYRQDPGQGLRLIYYSQIVNDFQKGDIAEGYSVSREKKESFPLTVTSAQKNPTAFYLCASSIGQGIGDTQYFGPGTRLTVL.

The chain couples TRBV11-2 to TRBJ2-3; tentatively, D is TRBD1 or TRBD2 (5 bases each). The CDR3 runs 15 residues. Trimming stripped 0 bases from V and 0 bases from J, with 7 bases between. Germline CDR1 is SGHAT and CDR2 is FQNNGV. Here the CDR3 reads CASSLEWGSTDTQYF. CDR3 in DNA: TGTGCCAGCAGCTTAGAGTGGGGGAGCACAGATACGCAGTATTTT.

The chain combines TRBV11-2 with TRBJ2-3; D unclear. Per germline, CDR1 SGHAT and CDR2 FQNNGV. The CDR3 spans 14 residues. With 2 bases removed from V and 2 bases from J, the gap between germline ends came to 8 bases. The CDR3 DNA sequence: TGTGCCAGCAGCTTAAGCTCCTCCACAGATACGCAGTATTTT. Residues: CASSLSSSTDTQYF.

The CDR3 DNA sequence: TGCGCCAGCAGCGGGGGCGCTTACACCGGGGAGCTGTTTTTT. Its protein product is CASSGGAYTGELFF. The chain employs TRBV5-1 and TRBJ2-2, with D possibly being TRBD1 (6 bases). Germline CDR1 SGHRS, CDR2 YFSETQ. This CDR3 region has 14 residues. V lost 4 bases to trimming and J lost 3 bases, with 10 bases between them.

The chain joins TRBV18 to TRBJ2-7, with 9 nucleotides matching TRBD1. From germline, CDR1 is KGHSH and CDR2 LQKENI. V was pared by 3 bases and J by 2 bases, with 5 bases of the junction left unmatched. CDR3 length equals 15 residues. In DNA form, the CDR3 reads TGTGCCAGCTCACCGTCCGGGACAGGGACCTACGAGCAGTACTTC. Its protein product is CASSPSGTGTYEQYF.

CDR3 sequence: CATSRDWGWVYQPQHF. Here the CDR3 DNA reads TGTGCCACCAGCAGAGATTGGGGGTGGGTTTATCAGCCCCAGCATTTT. V usage is TRBV15 and J usage is TRBJ1-5; weak D call: TRBD1 (5 bases). Trimming removed 0 bases at V and 5 bases at J, with 14 bases between. The CDR3 runs to 16 residues. In germline, CDR1 is LNHNV, CDR2 YYDKDF (reference sequence).

CDR3 protein: CASTPVGPVRYNEQFF. The CDR3 DNA follows: TGTGCCAGTACCCCGGTGGGCCCGGTACGGTACAATGAGCAGTTCTTC. V gene TRBV19 combines with J gene TRBJ2-1, with D hard to call. The CDR3 runs 16 residues. CDR1 is LNHDA and CDR2 is SQIVND in the germline V gene (reference sequence). The germline V and J ends were trimmed by 7 bases and 4 bases, with 20 bases remaining between them.